The source of this TCR beta chain is a study of CD8 T cells in Susac syndrome (dated by TCRdb to between 2019 and 2020). Context from the whole study: Of the Susac syndrome patients who were sequenced, roughly 6 had clinically active disease and roughly eight were in clinical remission. At blood withdrawal, Susac syndrome patients were either therapy-naive, taking corticosteroids (in some cases with IVIg as well), or taking IVIg alone. Whether CD8+ T cell activation and differentiation in Susac syndrome was antigen driven was tested using repertoire sequencing. Summary of the overall study and its limitations: No clonal expansion was detected in the CD4+ T cell repertoire of Susac syndrome patients. The TCR sequencing and HLA analysis was acknowledged to have included a relatively small number of individuals.

For this chain, trimming is 5 bases at the V end and 4 bases at the J end, and the number of junction bases without a gene match is 7. CDR1 and CDR2 are read off the germline V gene (reference sequence) as SGHNT and YYREEE. The CDR3 runs 14 residues from the cysteine to the phenylalanine. Only CDR3 DNA is held: 42 bases, read in frame from base 1. A word on this clonotype: Its antigen is unknown. The record has no base qualities; no much larger clone is one base away.

High-throughput TCR beta sequencing profiled peripheral blood CD8+ and CD4+ T cells from healthy donors, Susac syndrome patients and multiple sclerosis patients. The Susac syndrome patients fulfilled recently defined diagnostic criteria for either definite or probable disease. Bulk CD8+ and CD4+ T cells were purified magnetically by negative isolation, whereas CD8+ TEMRA cells were enriched by FACS. Blood was drawn into EDTA tubes, processed within 24 hours, and PBMCs were isolated by density gradient centrifugation. PBMCs intended for TCR sequencing were cryopreserved in liquid nitrogen and were subsequently thawed in a 37 degrees C water bath. The sorted or isolated CD4+, CD8+ and CD8+ TEMRA cells reached a purity of at least 90%. RNA was extracted with the RNeasy kit and roughly 0.45 to 1 ug was reverse transcribed using random hexamers. TCR beta CDR3 regions were amplified with the immunoSEQ multiplex PCR assay covering 54 Vbeta and 13 Jbeta segments. PCR amplification bias was corrected by using a synthetic template baseline for primer optimization and computational correction. In the authors' own workflow: Reads were annotated to V, D and J genes according to IMGT and were analyzed with immunoSEQ Analyzer, with only productive sequences retained. To calculate clonality, Shannon entropy was normalized by log2 of the number of productive unique sequences and then subtracted from one. For each patient and control, public and private clones were evaluated among the 100 most prevalent clones. Clones were defined as Susac-specific when absent from the healthy and MS cohorts, from fewer than 1,300 published viral clones and from other ImmuneACCESS disease sequences. TCRdb cleaned the public reads at Q25 with fastp, built clones with MiXCR and kept in-frame beta chains. Each CDR3 protein gets just one entry, which takes the most common genes and DNA from the rows behind it. These V and J calls are TCRdb output, not the study's own analysis. For this sample the table gives about 150,000 distinct CDR3 sequences, of which 85% to 95% were detected only once. The biggest ten clones account for about 0.16% of the sample.

The chain employs TRBV5-4 and TRBJ2-3; the central 7 bases match TRBD1. The clonotype originates from a human donor with Susac syndrome. Sequenced: CD4+ T cells from PBMCs. Here the CDR3 is given as CASRRQGMSDTQYF. The DNA reads as follows: TGTGCCAGCAGGAGACAGGGAATGTCAGATACGCAGTATTTT.